These T cell receptor beta chains were read from a single sample in a study of blood T cell repertoires in COVID-19. TCRdb's table, derived via immunoSEQ multiplex PCR, lists solely in-frame clones and lacks some. The sample contains some 200,000 clones, 80% to 90% of which appear only once. The material sequenced was PBMCs or T cells enriched from blood (not recorded which). Receptors were obtained from a man aged 35-49 years who had recovered from COVID-19. Each CDR3 is given with its conserved first and last residue. The D gene is left open where the match is weak. A row's size may be missing; if present it is once, few, many or a size class.

j_call clone_size d_call v_call cdr3_aa cdr3_nt
TRBJ1-5 . . TRBV10-3 CAISERWGPNSNQPQHF TGTGCCATCAGTGAGCGGTGGGGGCCGAATAGCAATCAGCCCCAGCATTTT
TRBJ1-5 few . TRBV6-5 CASSYGANQPQHF TGTGCCAGCAGTTACGGGGCAAATCAGCCCCAGCATTTT
TRBJ2-5 many . TRBV4-2 CASSQDRGGQETQYF TGTGCCAGCAGCCAAGATAGGGGGGGTCAAGAGACCCAGTACTTC
TRBJ1-1 . . TRBV10-3 CAISDQQTEAFF TGTGCCATCAGTGACCAACAGACCGAAGCTTTCTTT
TRBJ1-4 . TRBD1 TRBV19 CASSSTGQSGWGNEKLFF TGTGCCAGTAGTTCAACGGGACAGTCGGGTTGGGGGAATGAAAAACTGTTTTTT
TRBJ2-5 . . TRBV4-2 CASSPGAHQETQYF TGTGCCAGCAGCCCGGGAGCGCACCAAGAGACCCAGTACTTC
TRBJ1-6 . . TRBV6-5 CASSPDSENNSPLHF TGTGCCAGCAGTCCCGACAGCGAGAATAATTCACCCCTCCACTTT
TRBJ1-6 once TRBD1 TRBV3-1/TRBV3-2 CASSLSQGANSPLHF TGTGCCAGCAGCCTGTCACAGGGGGCAAATTCACCCCTCCACTTT
TRBJ2-5 . TRBD2 TRBV7-2 CASSYGLAGAQETQYF TGTGCCAGCAGCTATGGACTAGCGGGGGCCCAAGAGACCCAGTACTTC
TRBJ1-3 . . TRBV9 CASSVGAGLSSGNTIYF TGTGCCAGCAGCGTAGGGGCGGGCTTAAGCTCTGGAAACACCATATATTTT
TRBJ2-6 . TRBD1 TRBV9 CASSETGHSGANVLTF TGTGCCAGCAGCGAGACAGGGCACTCTGGGGCCAACGTCCTGACTTTC
TRBJ1-1 . . TRBV2 CASSFATEAFF TGTGCCAGCAGTTTCGCGACTGAAGCTTTCTTT
TRBJ2-5 . . TRBV30 CAWKGFRETQYF TGTGCCTGGAAGGGGTTTCGGGAGACCCAGTACTTC
TRBJ2-1 . . TRBV7-2 CASSFVQEQFF TGTGCCAGCAGCTTTGTACAGGAGCAGTTCTTC
TRBJ2-1 many . TRBV27 CASSNGSPAYNEQFF TGTGCCAGCAGTAATGGGAGCCCCGCTTACAATGAGCAGTTCTTC
TRBJ1-2 . . TRBV28 CASSLSDTYGYTF TGTGCCAGCAGTCTCAGCGATACCTATGGCTACACCTTC
TRBJ2-5 . . TRBV5-6 CASSASPDWETQYF TGTGCCAGCAGCGCGTCCCCGGACTGGGAGACCCAGTACTTC
TRBJ2-3 . TRBD2 TRBV28 CASSRTSGSSDTQYF TGTGCCAGCAGTCGGACTAGCGGTTCATCGGATACGCAGTATTTT
TRBJ2-1 . . TRBV5-1 CASSVVGLKSFEQFF TGCGCCAGCAGCGTAGTCGGACTTAAATCGTTTGAGCAGTTCTTC
TRBJ1-5 . . TRBV4-3 CASSQFYSSNQPQHF TGCGCCAGCAGCCAATTTTACAGCTCCAATCAGCCCCAGCATTTT
TRBJ2-5 . . TRBV3-1/TRBV3-2 CASSPRPAGEETQYF TGTGCCAGCAGCCCGAGGCCAGCAGGGGAAGAGACCCAGTACTTC
TRBJ2-3 . . TRBV7-6 CASSPTGDTQYF TGTGCCAGCAGCCCTACCGGGGATACGCAGTATTTT
TRBJ1-1 . TRBD1 TRBV5-4 CASSVTGVATEAFF TGTGCCAGCAGCGTGACAGGGGTGGCCACTGAAGCTTTCTTT
TRBJ1-5 . . TRBV7-2 CASSPQGSQPQHF TGTGCCAGCAGCCCCCAGGGTAGTCAGCCCCAGCATTTT
TRBJ1-6 . TRBD1 TRBV7-9 CASSTQGASSSPLHF TGTGCCAGCAGCACCCAGGGGGCGAGTAGTTCACCCCTCCACTTT
TRBJ1-1 . . TRBV19 CATREGNTEAFF TGTGCCACGCGTGAGGGGAACACTGAAGCTTTCTTT
TRBJ2-3 . . TRBV7-9 CASSLAPRLTSRDTQYF TGTGCCAGCAGCTTAGCGCCTAGATTAACTAGCAGAGATACGCAGTATTTT
TRBJ1-6 once . TRBV11-3 CASSLYRAGRVRAVDSPLHF TGTGCCAGCAGCCTATACAGGGCCGGCCGAGTCCGGGCGGTCGATTCACCCCTCCACTTT
TRBJ2-1 . . TRBV20-1 CSASPAEREQFF TGCAGTGCTAGTCCAGCGGAAAGGGAGCAGTTCTTC
TRBJ1-2 . TRBD1 TRBV29-1 CSVEDGTGSGYTF TGCAGCGTTGAAGATGGGACAGGGTCTGGCTACACCTTC
TRBJ2-7 many TRBD1 TRBV6-5 CASSYRGQGTYEQYF TGTGCCAGCAGTTACCGAGGACAGGGGACTTACGAGCAGTACTTC
TRBJ2-3 . . TRBV7-6 CASSLSWARADTQYF TGTGCCAGCAGCTTGTCGTGGGCCCGTGCAGATACGCAGTATTTT
TRBJ1-2 . TRBD1 TRBV10-3 CAISENRGGLNGYTF TGTGCCATCAGTGAGAACAGGGGCGGTCTGAATGGCTACACCTTC
TRBJ1-2 . . TRBV5-4 CASSLEAERGYTF TGTGCCAGCAGCTTGGAGGCTGAGCGAGGCTACACCTTC
TRBJ1-5 . . TRBV7-9 CASSLTENQPQHF TGTGCCAGCAGCTTGACGGAGAATCAGCCCCAGCATTTT
TRBJ2-1 . . TRBV7-8 CASSLARGHNEQFF TGTGCCAGCAGCTTAGCCAGGGGCCACAATGAGCAGTTCTTC
TRBJ2-1 . TRBD1 TRBV4-2 CASSQEGQGTYNEQFF TGTGCCAGCAGCCAAGAGGGACAGGGGACCTACAATGAGCAGTTCTTC
TRBJ2-1 . . TRBV27 CASTDGGSYNEQFF TGTGCCAGCACCGACGGCGGTAGCTACAATGAGCAGTTCTTC
TRBJ1-2 once . TRBV19 CASQGWGRAPYYGYTF TGTGCCAGCCAGGGATGGGGGCGGGCCCCATACTATGGCTACACCTTC
TRBJ2-2 . TRBD1 TRBV28 CASSLYGTGGTGELFF TGTGCCAGCAGTTTATATGGGACAGGAGGCACCGGGGAGCTGTTTTTT
TRBJ1-4 . TRBD1 TRBV19 CASSSTGGADEKLFF TGTGCCAGTAGCTCCACAGGGGGCGCGGATGAAAAACTGTTTTTT
TRBJ1-1 . . TRBV5-1 CASTRDSGAEAFF TGCGCCAGCACGCGAGATTCGGGAGCTGAAGCTTTCTTT
TRBJ1-5 . TRBD1 TRBV6-5 CASSSDRGLVAQHF TGTGCCAGCAGTTCGGACAGGGGGCTCGTGGCCCAGCATTTT
TRBJ2-3 . . TRBV5-4 CASNPGGLETDTQYF TGTGCCAGCAACCCAGGGGGACTAGAGACAGATACGCAGTATTTT
TRBJ1-2 . . TRBV12-3/TRBV12-4 CASSLDGQYGYTF TGTGCCAGCAGTCTGGACGGACAGTATGGCTACACCTTC
TRBJ2-1 . . TRBV11-2 CASSLWSSDNEQFF TGTGCCAGCAGCTTATGGAGTTCCGACAATGAGCAGTTCTTC
TRBJ2-7 few TRBD2 TRBV28 CASSRGRPYEQYF TGTGCCAGCAGTCGCGGGAGGCCCTACGAGCAGTACTTC
TRBJ2-3 . TRBD2 TRBV19 CASSIGAGDTTDTQYF TGTGCCAGTAGTATAGGAGCGGGAGATACCACAGATACGCAGTATTTT
TRBJ2-3 . . TRBV7-2 CASRRTGVVPDTQYF TGTGCCAGCAGAAGAACGGGAGTCGTGCCAGATACGCAGTATTTT
TRBJ1-1 few . TRBV7-9 CASSLVSGGETEAFF TGTGCCAGCAGCTTAGTTTCGGGGGGCGAGACTGAAGCTTTCTTT
TRBJ1-2 . TRBD1 TRBV28 CASSWGQGGGYTF TGTGCCAGCAGTTGGGGACAGGGTGGTGGCTACACCTTC
TRBJ1-2 . . TRBV9 CASSAPGLEGYTF TGTGCCAGCAGCGCCCCCGGGTTGGAGGGCTACACCTTC
TRBJ2-5 . TRBD1 TRBV18 CASSPRTGTGETQYF TGTGCCAGCTCACCTCGGACCGGGACAGGAGAGACCCAGTACTTC
TRBJ2-2 . TRBD2 TRBV7-3 CASSLNPGTRSGGELFF TGTGCCAGCAGCTTAAATCCCGGGACTAGGTCAGGAGGGGAGCTGTTTTTT
TRBJ1-3 . TRBD1 TRBV11-2 CASSFLGQGGNTIYF TGTGCCAGCAGCTTCCTAGGACAGGGTGGAAACACCATATATTTT
TRBJ1-5 . TRBD1 TRBV4-3 CASSQAGGPDQPQHF TGCGCCAGCAGCCAAGCAGGGGGACCGGATCAGCCCCAGCATTTT
TRBJ1-2 . . TRBV4-3 CASSQEAGYGYTF TGCGCCAGCAGCCAAGAGGCGGGGTATGGCTACACCTTC
TRBJ1-5 . . TRBV28 CASSLAVFRGQPQHF TGTGCCAGCAGTTTGGCAGTTTTCAGGGGTCAGCCCCAGCATTTT
TRBJ2-6 once . TRBV2 CARSPFSGANVLTF TGTGCCAGAAGTCCGTTCTCTGGGGCCAACGTCCTGACTTTC
TRBJ2-2 . . TRBV14 CASSQVVTGPWGTGELFF TGTGCCAGCAGCCAAGTGGTAACAGGTCCCTGGGGCACCGGGGAGCTGTTTTTT